Below, one T cell receptor (beta chain) is given with its context. This entry belongs to a study of PD-1 blockade in classical Hodgkin lymphoma. The CDR3 is 12 residues long. Germline-derived CDR1 and CDR2 are LNHNV and YYDKDF (reference sequence). The V end was cut by 0 bases, the J end by 5 bases, with 4 bases between. Relapses following autologous stem cell transplantation were seen in all patients, with brentuximab vedotin exposure varying. Only in-frame clones appear in the TCRdb table, and some are missing; sequencing was by immunoSEQ multiplex PCR. This repertoire shows 20,000 to 25,000 clones, 77% found once; its top ten account for approximately 40%.

This TCR was sampled from a human donor with classical Hodgkin lymphoma. The J gene is TRBJ1-2, the V gene TRBV15; D gene ambiguous. Sequenced here: peripheral blood mononuclear cells (PBMCs), sampled before the second cycle of nivolumab. The CDR3 coding sequence is TGTGCCACCAGCAGAGATGGGTATGGCTACACCTTC. Encoded protein: CATSRDGYGYTF.